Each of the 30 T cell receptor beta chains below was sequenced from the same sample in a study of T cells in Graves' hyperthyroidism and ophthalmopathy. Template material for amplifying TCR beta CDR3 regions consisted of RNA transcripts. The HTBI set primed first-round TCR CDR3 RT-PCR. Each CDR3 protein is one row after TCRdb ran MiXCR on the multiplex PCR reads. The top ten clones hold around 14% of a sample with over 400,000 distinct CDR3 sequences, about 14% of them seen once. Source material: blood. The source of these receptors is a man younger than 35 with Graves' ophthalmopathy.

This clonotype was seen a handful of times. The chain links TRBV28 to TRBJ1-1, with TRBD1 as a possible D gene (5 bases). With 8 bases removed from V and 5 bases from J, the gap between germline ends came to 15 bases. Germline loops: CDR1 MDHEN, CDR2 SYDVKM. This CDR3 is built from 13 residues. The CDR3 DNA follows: TGTGCCAGCCGTAAGGCAGGGCGGACTGAAGCTTTCTTT. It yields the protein CASRKAGRTEAFF.

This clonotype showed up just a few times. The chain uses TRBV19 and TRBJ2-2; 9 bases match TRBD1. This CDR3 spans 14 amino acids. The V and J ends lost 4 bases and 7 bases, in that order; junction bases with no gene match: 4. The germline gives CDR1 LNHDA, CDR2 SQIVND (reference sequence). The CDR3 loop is CASSTRQGVGELFF. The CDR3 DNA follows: TGTGCCAGTAGTACCCGACAGGGGGTCGGGGAGCTGTTTTTT.

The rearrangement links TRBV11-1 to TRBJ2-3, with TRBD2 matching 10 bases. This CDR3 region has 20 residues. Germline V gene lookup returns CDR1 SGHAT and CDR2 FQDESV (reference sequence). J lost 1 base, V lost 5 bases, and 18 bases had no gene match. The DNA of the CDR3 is TGTGCCAGCAGCACCCAGGGAGCAGCGGGGGGGGCGCAACGCACAGATACGCAGTATTTT. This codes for CASSTQGAAGGAQRTDTQYF.

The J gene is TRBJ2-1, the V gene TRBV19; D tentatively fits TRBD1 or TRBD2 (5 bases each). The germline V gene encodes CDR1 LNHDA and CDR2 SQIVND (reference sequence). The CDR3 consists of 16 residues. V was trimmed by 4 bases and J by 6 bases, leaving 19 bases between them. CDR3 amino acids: CASSKLTGTSTNEQFF. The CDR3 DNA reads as TGTGCCAGTAGTAAGCTTACGGGGACCTCCACCAATGAGCAGTTCTTC.

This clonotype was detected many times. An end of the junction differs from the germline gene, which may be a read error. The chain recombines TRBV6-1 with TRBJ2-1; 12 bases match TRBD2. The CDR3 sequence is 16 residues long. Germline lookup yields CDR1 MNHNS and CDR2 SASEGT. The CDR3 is CASSEASGLAGNKQFF. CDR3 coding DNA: TGTGCCAGCAGTGAAGCATCGGGACTAGCGGGCAATAAGCAGTTCTTC.

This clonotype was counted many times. In DNA form, the CDR3 reads TGCGCCAGCAGCCAAGAGGGAGTGGGGGGTAGCAATCAGCCCCAGCATTTT. Translating gives CASSQEGVGGSNQPQHF. This sequence joins TRBV4-1 and TRBJ1-5; weak D call: TRBD1 (5 bases). Germline V CDR1 and CDR2: MGHRA, YSYEKL. This CDR3 has 17 amino acids. Trimming removed 0 bases at V and 0 bases at J, with 12 bases between.

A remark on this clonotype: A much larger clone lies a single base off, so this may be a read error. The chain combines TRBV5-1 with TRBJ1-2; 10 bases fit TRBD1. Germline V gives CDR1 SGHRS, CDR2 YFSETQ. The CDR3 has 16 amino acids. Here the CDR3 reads CVSSSPSRDRGGGYTF. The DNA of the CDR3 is TGCGTCAGCAGCTCACCGTCCCGGGACAGGGGCGGTGGCTACACCTTC.

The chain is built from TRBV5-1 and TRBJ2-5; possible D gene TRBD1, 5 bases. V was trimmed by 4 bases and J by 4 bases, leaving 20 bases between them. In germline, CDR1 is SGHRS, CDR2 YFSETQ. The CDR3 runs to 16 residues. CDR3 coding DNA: TGCGCCAGCAGCCAAACACCCCGACAGCCTAGAGAGACCCAGTACTTC. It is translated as CASSQTPRQPRETQYF.

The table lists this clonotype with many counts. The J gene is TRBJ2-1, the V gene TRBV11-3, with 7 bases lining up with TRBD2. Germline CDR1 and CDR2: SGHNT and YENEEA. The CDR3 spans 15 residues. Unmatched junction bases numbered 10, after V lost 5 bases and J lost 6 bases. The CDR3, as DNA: TGTGCCAGCAGCGATCGGGACTATAGTCCCAATGAGCAGTTCTTC. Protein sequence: CASSDRDYSPNEQFF.

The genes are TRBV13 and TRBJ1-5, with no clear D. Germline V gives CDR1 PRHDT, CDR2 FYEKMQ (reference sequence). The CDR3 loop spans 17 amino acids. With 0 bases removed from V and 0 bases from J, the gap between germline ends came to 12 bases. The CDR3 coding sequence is TGTGCCAGCAGCTTAGGAGATAGGGAATATAGCAATCAGCCCCAGCATTTT. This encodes CASSLGDREYSNQPQHF.

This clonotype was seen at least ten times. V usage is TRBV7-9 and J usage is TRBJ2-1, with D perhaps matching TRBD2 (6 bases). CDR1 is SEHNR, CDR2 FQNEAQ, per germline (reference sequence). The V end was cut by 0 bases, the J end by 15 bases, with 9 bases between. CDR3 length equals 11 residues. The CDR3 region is CASSLAAGLFF. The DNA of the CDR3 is TGTGCCAGCAGCTTAGCGGCGGGACTGTTCTTC.

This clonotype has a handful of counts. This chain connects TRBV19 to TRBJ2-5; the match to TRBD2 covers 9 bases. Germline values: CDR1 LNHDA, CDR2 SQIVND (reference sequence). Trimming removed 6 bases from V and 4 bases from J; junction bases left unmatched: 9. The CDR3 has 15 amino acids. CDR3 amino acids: CASRTSGHSGETQYF. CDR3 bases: TGTGCCAGTAGGACTAGCGGCCACTCAGGAGAGACCCAGTACTTC. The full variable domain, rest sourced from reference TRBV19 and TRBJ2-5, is DGGITQSPKYLFRKEGQNVTLSCEQNLNHDAMYWYRQDPGQGLRLIYYSQIVNDFQKGDIAEGYSVSREKKESFPLTVTSAQKNPTAFYLCASRTSGHSGETQYFGPGTRLLVL.

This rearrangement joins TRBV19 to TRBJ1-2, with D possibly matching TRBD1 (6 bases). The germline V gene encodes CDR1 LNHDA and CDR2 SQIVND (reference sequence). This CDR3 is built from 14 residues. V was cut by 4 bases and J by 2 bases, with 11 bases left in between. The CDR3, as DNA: TGTGCCAGTAGTAGTCAGGGGAGGAACTATGGCTACACCTTC. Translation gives CASSSQGRNYGYTF.

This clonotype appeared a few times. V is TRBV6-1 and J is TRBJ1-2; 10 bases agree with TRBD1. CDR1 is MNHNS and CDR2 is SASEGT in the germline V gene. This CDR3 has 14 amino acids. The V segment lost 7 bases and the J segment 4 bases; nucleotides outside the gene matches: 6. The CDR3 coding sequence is TGTGCCAGCACCGAGACAGGGGGCAGCTATGGCTACACCTTC. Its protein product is CASTETGGSYGYTF.

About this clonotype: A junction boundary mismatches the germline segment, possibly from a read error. The CDR3 bases are TGTGTCAGCAGCTTTTCCTACGAGCAGTACTTC. Residues: CVSSFSYEQYF. The rearrangement links TRBV7-9 to TRBJ2-7; D ambiguous. The CDR3 is made up of 11 amino acids. From germline, CDR1 is SEHNR and CDR2 FQNEAQ (reference sequence).

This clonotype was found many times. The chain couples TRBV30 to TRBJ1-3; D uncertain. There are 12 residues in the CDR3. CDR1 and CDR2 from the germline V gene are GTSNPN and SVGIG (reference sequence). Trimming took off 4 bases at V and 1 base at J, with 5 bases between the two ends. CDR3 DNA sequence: TGTGCCTGGACGGGATCTGGAAACACCATATATTTT. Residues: CAWTGSGNTIYF.

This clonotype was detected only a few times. In DNA form, the CDR3 reads TGTGCCAGCAGCGCAAGGGATTATGGCTACACCTTC. Amino acid sequence: CASSARDYGYTF. The chain has TRBV11-2 and TRBJ1-2, with D unresolved. CDR3 length equals 12 residues. V was pared by 5 bases and J by 5 bases, with 9 bases between. Germline V CDR1 and CDR2: SGHAT, FQNNGV.

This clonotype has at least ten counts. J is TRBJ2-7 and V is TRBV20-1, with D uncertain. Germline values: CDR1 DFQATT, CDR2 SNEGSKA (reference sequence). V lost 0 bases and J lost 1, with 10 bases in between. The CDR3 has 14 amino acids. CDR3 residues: CSARDSGPSYEQYF. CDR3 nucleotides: TGCAGTGCTAGAGATTCCGGGCCATCCTACGAGCAGTACTTC.

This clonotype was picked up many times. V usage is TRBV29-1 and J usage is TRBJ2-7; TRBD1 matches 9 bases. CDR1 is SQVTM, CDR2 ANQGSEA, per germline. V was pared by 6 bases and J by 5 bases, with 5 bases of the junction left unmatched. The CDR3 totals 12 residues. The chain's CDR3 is CSVSGTGNEQYF. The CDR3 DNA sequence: TGCAGCGTGAGTGGGACAGGGAACGAGCAGTACTTC.

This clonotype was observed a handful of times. In DNA form, the CDR3 reads TGCAGCGTTGAAGAAAGGCATGGCTACACCTTC. It yields the protein CSVEERHGYTF. This chain uses TRBV29-1 with TRBJ1-2, with D unresolved. V gave up 0 bases and J gave up 6 bases, with 5 bases separating them. Looked up from germline, CDR1 is SQVTM and CDR2 is ANQGSEA. The CDR3 is 11 residues long.

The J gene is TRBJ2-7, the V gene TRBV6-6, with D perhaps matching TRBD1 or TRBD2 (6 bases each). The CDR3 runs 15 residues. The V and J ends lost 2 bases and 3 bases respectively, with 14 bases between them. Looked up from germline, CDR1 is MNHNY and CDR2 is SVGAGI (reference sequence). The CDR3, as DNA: TGTGCCAGCAGTTACATGGGGGGCCTTTTCTACGAGCAGTACTTC. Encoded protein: CASSYMGGLFYEQYF.

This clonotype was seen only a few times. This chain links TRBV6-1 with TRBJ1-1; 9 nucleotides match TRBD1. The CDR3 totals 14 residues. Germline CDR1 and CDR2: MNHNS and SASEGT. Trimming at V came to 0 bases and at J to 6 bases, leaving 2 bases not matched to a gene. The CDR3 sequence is CASSEAGQGAEAFF. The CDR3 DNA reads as TGTGCCAGCAGTGAAGCGGGACAGGGCGCTGAAGCTTTCTTT.

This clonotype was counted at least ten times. The CDR3 spells CASSPPTRDNGYTF. CDR3 nucleotide sequence: TGTGCCAGCTCACCACCCACCAGGGATAATGGCTACACCTTC. This chain joins TRBV18 and TRBJ1-2, with a possible D match to TRBD1 (5 bases). The V end lost 0 bases, the J end lost 6 bases, and 11 bases lay between the germline ends. Germline V lookup: CDR1 KGHSH, CDR2 LQKENI. This CDR3 is 14 amino acids long.

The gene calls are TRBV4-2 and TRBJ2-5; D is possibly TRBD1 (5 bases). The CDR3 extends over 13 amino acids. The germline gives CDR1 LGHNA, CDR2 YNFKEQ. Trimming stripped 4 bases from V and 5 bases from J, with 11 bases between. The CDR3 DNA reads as TGTGCCAGCAGCCCCGACAACAGGGAGACCCAGTACTTC. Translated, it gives CASSPDNRETQYF.

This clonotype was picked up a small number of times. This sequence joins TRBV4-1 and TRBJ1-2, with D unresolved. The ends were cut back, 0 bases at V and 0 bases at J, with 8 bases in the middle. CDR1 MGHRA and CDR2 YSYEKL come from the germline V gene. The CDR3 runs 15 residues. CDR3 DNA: TGCGCCAGCAGCCAAGAGAGGGCAGCTAACTATGGCTACACCTTC. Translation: CASSQERAANYGYTF.

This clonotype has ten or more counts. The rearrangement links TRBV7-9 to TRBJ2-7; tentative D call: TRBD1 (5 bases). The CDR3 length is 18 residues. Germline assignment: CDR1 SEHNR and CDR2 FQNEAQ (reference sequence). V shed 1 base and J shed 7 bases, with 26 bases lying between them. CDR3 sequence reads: CASSLGLAPLQVDGEQYF. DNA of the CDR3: TGTGCCAGCAGCTTAGGGTTAGCCCCTCTACAGGTGGACGGTGAGCAGTACTTC.

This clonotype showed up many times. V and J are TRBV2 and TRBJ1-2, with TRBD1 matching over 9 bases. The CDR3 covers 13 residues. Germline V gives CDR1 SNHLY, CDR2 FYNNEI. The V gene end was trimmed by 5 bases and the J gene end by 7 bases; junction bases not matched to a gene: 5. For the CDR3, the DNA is TGTGCCAGCAGTCAGACAGGGGGTTTTGGCTACACCTTC. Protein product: CASSQTGGFGYTF. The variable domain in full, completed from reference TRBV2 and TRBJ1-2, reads EPEVTQTPSHQVTQMGQEVILRCVPISNHLYFYWYRQILGQKVEFLVSFYNNEISEKSEIFDDQFSVERPDGSNFTLKIRSTKLEDSAMYFCASSQTGGFGYTFGSGTRLTVV.

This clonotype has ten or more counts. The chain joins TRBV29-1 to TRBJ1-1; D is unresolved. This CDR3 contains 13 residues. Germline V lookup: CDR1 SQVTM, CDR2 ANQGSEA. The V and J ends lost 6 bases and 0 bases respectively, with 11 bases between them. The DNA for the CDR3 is TGCAGCGTGAGGGAGGGTTTGAACACTGAAGCTTTCTTT. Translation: CSVREGLNTEAFF. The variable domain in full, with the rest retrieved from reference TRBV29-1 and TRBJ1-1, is SAVISQKPSRDICQRGTSLTIQCQVDSQVTMMFWYRQQPGQSLTLIATANQGSEATYESGFVIDKFPISRPNLTFSTLTVSNMSPEDSSIYLCSVREGLNTEAFFGQGTRLTVV.

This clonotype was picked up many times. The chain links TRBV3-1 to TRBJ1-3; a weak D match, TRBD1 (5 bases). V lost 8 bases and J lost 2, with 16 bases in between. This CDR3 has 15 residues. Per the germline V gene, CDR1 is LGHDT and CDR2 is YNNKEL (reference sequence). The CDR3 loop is CASSREGNTGNTIYF. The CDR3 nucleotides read TGTGCCAGCTCCAGGGAGGGAAATACTGGAAACACCATATATTTT.

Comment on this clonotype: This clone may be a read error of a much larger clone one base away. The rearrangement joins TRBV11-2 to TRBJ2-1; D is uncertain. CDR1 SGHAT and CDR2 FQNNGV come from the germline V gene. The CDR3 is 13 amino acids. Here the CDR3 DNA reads TGTGCCAGCAGCATAAACAGCTACAATGAGCAGTCCTTC. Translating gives CASSINSYNEQSF. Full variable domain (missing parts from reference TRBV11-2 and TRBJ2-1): EAGVAQSPRYKIIEKRQSVAFWCNPISGHATLYWYQQILGQGPKLLIQFQNNGVVDDSQLPKDRFSAERLKGVDSTLKIQPAKLEDSAVYLCASSINSYNEQSFGPGTRLTVL.